Listed below are T cell receptor beta chains from one sample, sequenced in a study of OX40 agonist ivuxolimab in advanced cancers. Data came from immunoSEQ multiplex PCR; TCRdb stores just in-frame clones and leaves some out. The data show fewer than 70,000 clones, 70% to 90% seen once. Sequenced material: CD4+ or CD8+ T cells sorted from blood, taken in a trial of the OX40 agonist ivuxolimab. The receptors stem from an adult with an advanced solid tumor such as melanoma, head and neck, liver or kidney cancer. Each CDR3 is given with its conserved first and last residue. Each record gives: D gene, J gene, clone size, V gene, CDR3 DNA, CDR3 protein. A D gene is named only where the DNA matches it firmly. Not all rows give a size; the values are once, few, many and, for expanded clones, a class.

D: NA; J: TRBJ2-7; size: few; V: TRBV28; DNA: TGTGCCAGCAGCCAACCTGACCCCTTGTACGAGCAGTACTTC; CDR3: CASSQPDPLYEQYF
D: TRBD1; J: TRBJ2-5; size: NA; V: TRBV2; DNA: TGTGCCAGCAGCGCCGGGACAGTCCAAGAGACCCAGTACTTC; CDR3: CASSAGTVQETQYF
D: NA; J: TRBJ2-5; size: NA; V: TRBV5-6; DNA: TGTGCCAGCAGCTTGCGGGGGGAGACCCAGTACTTC; CDR3: CASSLRGETQYF
D: NA; J: TRBJ2-7; size: NA; V: TRBV5-4; DNA: TGTGCCAGCAGCTTGAAACAGGGCCCCTACGAGCAGTACTTC; CDR3: CASSLKQGPYEQYF
D: TRBD1; J: TRBJ2-1; size: NA; V: TRBV7-2; DNA: TGTGCCAGCAGCGGGGACAGGGGCCCCTACAATGAGCAGTTCTTC; CDR3: CASSGDRGPYNEQFF
D: TRBD2; J: TRBJ2-7; size: NA; V: TRBV28; DNA: TGTGCCAGCACCCCCAATGCCCTAGCGGACTCCTACGAGCAGTACTTC; CDR3: CASTPNALADSYEQYF
D: NA; J: TRBJ2-3; size: NA; V: TRBV7-9; DNA: TGTGCCAGCAGCGGCTCCCGGCAGGCATACACAGATACGCAGTATTTT; CDR3: CASSGSRQAYTDTQYF
D: NA; J: TRBJ2-5; size: NA; V: TRBV5-4; DNA: TGTGCCAGCACCTCTGACCAGGGCGGGATTCAAGAGACCCAGTACTTC; CDR3: CASTSDQGGIQETQYF
D: NA; J: TRBJ2-7; size: NA; V: TRBV19; DNA: TGTGCCAGTAGCCCCAGCGGGACAGCTTACGAGCAGTACTTC; CDR3: CASSPSGTAYEQYF
D: NA; J: TRBJ2-1; size: NA; V: TRBV29-1; DNA: TGCAGCGTTTCTCATAGGGCGCAAAACAATGAGCAGTTCTTC; CDR3: CSVSHRAQNNEQFF
D: NA; J: TRBJ2-7; size: few; V: TRBV5-1; DNA: TGCGCCAGCAGCTCCCAAGGCCACGAGCAGTACTTC; CDR3: CASSSQGHEQYF
D: TRBD1; J: TRBJ1-2; size: NA; V: TRBV28; DNA: TGTGCCAGCAGCTGGGACAGGAGTTATGGCTACACCTTC; CDR3: CASSWDRSYGYTF
D: NA; J: TRBJ2-5; size: once; V: TRBV6-5; DNA: TGTGCCAGCAGTTACTCAGTCCAAGAGACCCAGTACTTC; CDR3: CASSYSVQETQYF
D: NA; J: TRBJ2-5; size: once; V: TRBV28; DNA: TGTGCCAGCAGTTTATTCGGAGGGGGCGAAGAGACCCAGTACTTC; CDR3: CASSLFGGGEETQYF
D: TRBD2; J: TRBJ2-7; size: NA; V: TRBV18; DNA: TGTGCCAGCTCACCAGCCCCGGGACGCGGGGGCTACGAGCAGTACTTC; CDR3: CASSPAPGRGGYEQYF
D: TRBD1; J: TRBJ2-1; size: NA; V: TRBV5-1; DNA: TGCGCCAGCAGCTTGGGGTGGACAGGGGGCAATGAGCAGTTCTTC; CDR3: CASSLGWTGGNEQFF
D: TRBD1; J: TRBJ2-7; size: NA; V: TRBV28; DNA: TGTGCCAGCAGAGGACAGGGGGCCTCCTACGAGCAGTACTTC; CDR3: CASRGQGASYEQYF
D: NA; J: TRBJ2-1; size: NA; V: TRBV30; DNA: TGTGCCTGGGGAGACAGCATCTACAATGAGCAGTTCTTC; CDR3: CAWGDSIYNEQFF
D: NA; J: TRBJ1-1; size: NA; V: TRBV29-1; DNA: TGCAGCGTTTGGGTGAACACTGAAGCTTTCTTT; CDR3: CSVWVNTEAFF
D: TRBD2; J: TRBJ2-1; size: once; V: TRBV30; DNA: TGTGCCTGGAGTGCCACTAGCGGGGGATACAATGAGCAGTTCTTC; CDR3: CAWSATSGGYNEQFF
D: TRBD1; J: TRBJ1-1; size: NA; V: TRBV30; DNA: TGTGCCTGGAGCGTGACAGGGGCGGACACTGAAGCTTTCTTT; CDR3: CAWSVTGADTEAFF
D: TRBD1; J: TRBJ1-4; size: NA; V: TRBV11-3; DNA: TGTGCCAGCAGCCTTGGGACAGGGCCGAATGAAAAACTGTTTTTT; CDR3: CASSLGTGPNEKLFF
D: NA; J: TRBJ2-3; size: once; V: TRBV5-1; DNA: TGCGCCAGCAGCCCGGCAACTCAGGGCGCTAGCACAGATACGCAGTATTTT; CDR3: CASSPATQGASTDTQYF
D: TRBD2; J: TRBJ2-1; size: NA; V: TRBV30; DNA: TGTGCCTGGAGTGACGGTGGACTAGCGGGAGAAAGCTCCTACAATGAGCAGTTCTTC; CDR3: CAWSDGGLAGESSYNEQFF
D: TRBD1; J: TRBJ2-1; size: NA; V: TRBV30; DNA: TGTGCCTGGAGATATGGGACAGGGTGGCATGAGCAGTTCTTC; CDR3: CAWRYGTGWHEQFF
D: TRBD2; J: TRBJ2-1; size: NA; V: TRBV4-2; DNA: TGTGCCAGCAGCCGGATACTAGCGGGGGGGAATGAGCAGTTCTTC; CDR3: CASSRILAGGNEQFF
D: NA; J: TRBJ1-4; size: NA; V: TRBV5-1; DNA: TGCGCCAGCAGCTTGGTTGCGGGATCGACTAATGAAAAACTGTTTTTT; CDR3: CASSLVAGSTNEKLFF
D: NA; J: TRBJ2-3; size: NA; V: TRBV11-2; DNA: TGTGCCAGCAGCTTTGGGGGAGATACGCAGTATTTT; CDR3: CASSFGGDTQYF
D: TRBD2; J: TRBJ2-3; size: NA; V: TRBV7-9; DNA: TGTGCCAGCAGTTCCTCTAGCGGGAGAACAGATACGCAGTATTTT; CDR3: CASSSSSGRTDTQYF
D: NA; J: TRBJ2-1; size: NA; V: TRBV2; DNA: TGTGCCAGCAGTGAAACGGTCGGCGGGTCCTACAATGAGCAGTTCTTC; CDR3: CASSETVGGSYNEQFF
D: NA; J: TRBJ2-1; size: NA; V: TRBV2; DNA: TGTGCCAGCAGTGACGCGGGGGCCCACAATGAGCAGTTCTTC; CDR3: CASSDAGAHNEQFF
D: NA; J: TRBJ1-1; size: NA; V: TRBV10-3; DNA: TGTGCCATCAGTGAACGGGGGAACACTGAAGCTTTCTTT; CDR3: CAISERGNTEAFF
D: NA; J: TRBJ1-1; size: NA; V: TRBV21-1; DNA: TGTGCCAGCAGCAAACGATTGGGGGTGAACACTGAAGCTTTCTTT; CDR3: CASSKRLGVNTEAFF